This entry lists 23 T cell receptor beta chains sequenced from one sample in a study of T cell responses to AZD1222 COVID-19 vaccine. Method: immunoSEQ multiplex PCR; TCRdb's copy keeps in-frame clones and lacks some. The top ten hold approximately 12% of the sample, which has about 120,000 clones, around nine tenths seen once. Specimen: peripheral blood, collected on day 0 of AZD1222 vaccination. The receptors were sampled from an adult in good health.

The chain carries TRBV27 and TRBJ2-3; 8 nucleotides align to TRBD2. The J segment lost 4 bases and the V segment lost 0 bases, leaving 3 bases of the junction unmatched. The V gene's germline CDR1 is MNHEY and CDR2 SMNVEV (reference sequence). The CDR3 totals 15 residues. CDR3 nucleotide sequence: TGTGCCAGCAGTTTATCGCGGCGGGGGGCAGATACGCAGTATTTT. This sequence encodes CASSLSRRGADTQYF.

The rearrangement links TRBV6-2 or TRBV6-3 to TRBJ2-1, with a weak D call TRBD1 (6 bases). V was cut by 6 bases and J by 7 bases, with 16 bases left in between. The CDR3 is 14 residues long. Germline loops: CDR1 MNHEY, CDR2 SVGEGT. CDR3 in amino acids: CASSLKRGYNEQFF. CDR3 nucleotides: TGTGCCAGCAGCCTAAAAAGGGGGTATAATGAGCAGTTCTTC.

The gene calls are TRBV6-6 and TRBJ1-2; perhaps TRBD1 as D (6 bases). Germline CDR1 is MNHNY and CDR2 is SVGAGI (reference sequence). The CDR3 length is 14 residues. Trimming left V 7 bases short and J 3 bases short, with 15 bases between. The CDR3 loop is CASTPPGAHYGYTF. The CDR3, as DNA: TGTGCCAGCACCCCTCCGGGGGCCCACTATGGCTACACCTTC.

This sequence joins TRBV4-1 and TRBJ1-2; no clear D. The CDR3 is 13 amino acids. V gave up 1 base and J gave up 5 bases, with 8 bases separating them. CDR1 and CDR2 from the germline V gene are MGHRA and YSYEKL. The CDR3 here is CASSQAYLYGYTF. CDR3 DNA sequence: TGCGCCAGCAGCCAAGCCTACCTATATGGCTACACCTTC.

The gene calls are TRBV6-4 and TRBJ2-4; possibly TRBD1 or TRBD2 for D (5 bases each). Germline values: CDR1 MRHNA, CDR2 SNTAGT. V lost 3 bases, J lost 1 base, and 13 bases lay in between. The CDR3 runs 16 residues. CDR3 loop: CASSEYGTTAKNIQYF. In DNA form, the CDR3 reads TGTGCCAGCAGTGAATACGGGACGACGGCCAAAAACATTCAGTACTTC.

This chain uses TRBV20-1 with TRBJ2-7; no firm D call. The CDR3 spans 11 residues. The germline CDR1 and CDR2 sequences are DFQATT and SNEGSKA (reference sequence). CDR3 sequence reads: CRVGSGYEQYF. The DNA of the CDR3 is TGCCGTGTTGGGTCAGGCTACGAGCAGTACTTC.

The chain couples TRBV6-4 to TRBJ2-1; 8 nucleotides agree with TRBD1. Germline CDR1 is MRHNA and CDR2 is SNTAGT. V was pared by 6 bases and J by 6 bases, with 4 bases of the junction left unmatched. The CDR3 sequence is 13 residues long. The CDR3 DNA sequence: TGTGCCAGCAGAGAGACAGGGGTCAATGAGCAGTTCTTC. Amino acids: CASRETGVNEQFF.

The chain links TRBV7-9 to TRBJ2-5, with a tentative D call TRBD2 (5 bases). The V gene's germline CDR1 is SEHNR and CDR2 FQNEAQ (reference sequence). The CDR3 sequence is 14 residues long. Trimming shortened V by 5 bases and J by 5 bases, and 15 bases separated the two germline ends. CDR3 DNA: TGTGCCAGCAGCAAACTAGAGACTCAGGAGACCCAGTACTTC. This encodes CASSKLETQETQYF.

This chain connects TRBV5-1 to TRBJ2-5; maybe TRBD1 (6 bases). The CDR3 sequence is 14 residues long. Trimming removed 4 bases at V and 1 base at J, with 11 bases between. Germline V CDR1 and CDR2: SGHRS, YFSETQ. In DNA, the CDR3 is TGCGCCAGCAGCCCACAGGGCCGCCAAGAGACCCAGTACTTC. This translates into CASSPQGRQETQYF.

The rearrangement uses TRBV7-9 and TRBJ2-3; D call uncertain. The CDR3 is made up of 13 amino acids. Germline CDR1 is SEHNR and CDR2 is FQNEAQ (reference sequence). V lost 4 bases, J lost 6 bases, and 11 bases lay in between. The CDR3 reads CASSYPLGDTQYF. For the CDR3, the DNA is TGTGCCAGCAGCTACCCACTCGGGGATACGCAGTATTTT.

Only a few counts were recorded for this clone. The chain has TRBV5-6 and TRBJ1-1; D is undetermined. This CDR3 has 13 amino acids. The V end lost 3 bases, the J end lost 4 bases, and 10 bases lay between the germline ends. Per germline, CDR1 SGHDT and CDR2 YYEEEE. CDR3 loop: CASSSGLRTEAFF. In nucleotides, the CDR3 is TGTGCCAGCAGCTCGGGGTTGCGCACTGAAGCTTTCTTT.

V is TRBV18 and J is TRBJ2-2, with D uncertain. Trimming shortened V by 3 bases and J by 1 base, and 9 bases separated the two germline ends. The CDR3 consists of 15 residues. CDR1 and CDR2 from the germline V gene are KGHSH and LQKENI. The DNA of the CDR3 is TGTGCCAGCTCACCTGAACAGTTGAACACCGGGGAGCTGTTTTTT. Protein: CASSPEQLNTGELFF.

The CDR3 loop reads CASSLGQVSYEQYF. The CDR3 DNA reads TGTGCCAGCAGCTTAGGACAGGTCTCCTACGAGCAGTACTTC. This sequence joins TRBV7-8 and TRBJ2-7; perhaps TRBD1 as D (6 bases). The length of the CDR3 is 14 residues. Germline lookup yields CDR1 SGHVS and CDR2 FQNEAQ. V gave up 1 base and J gave up 0 bases, with 7 bases separating them.

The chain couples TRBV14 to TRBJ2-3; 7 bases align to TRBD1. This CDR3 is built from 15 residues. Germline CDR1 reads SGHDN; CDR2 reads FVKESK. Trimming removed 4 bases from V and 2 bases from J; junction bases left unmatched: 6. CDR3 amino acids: CASSLRTGPTDTQYF. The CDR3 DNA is TGTGCCAGCAGCCTTCGGACAGGCCCCACAGATACGCAGTATTTT.

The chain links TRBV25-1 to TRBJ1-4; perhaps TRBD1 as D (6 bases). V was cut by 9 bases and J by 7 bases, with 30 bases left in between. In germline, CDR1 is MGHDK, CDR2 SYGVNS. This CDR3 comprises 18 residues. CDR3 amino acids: CASKGGAGRSLLREKLFF. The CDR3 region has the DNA TGTGCCAGTAAAGGGGGGGCAGGTAGATCCTTGCTTCGTGAAAAACTGTTTTTT.

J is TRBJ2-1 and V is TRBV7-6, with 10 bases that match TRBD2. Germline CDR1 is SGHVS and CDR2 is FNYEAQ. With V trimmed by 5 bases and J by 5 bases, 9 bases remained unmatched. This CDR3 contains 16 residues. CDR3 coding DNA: TGTGCCAGCAGCAATCGGGGAACTAGCGGGAACAATGAGCAGTTCTTC. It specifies CASSNRGTSGNNEQFF.

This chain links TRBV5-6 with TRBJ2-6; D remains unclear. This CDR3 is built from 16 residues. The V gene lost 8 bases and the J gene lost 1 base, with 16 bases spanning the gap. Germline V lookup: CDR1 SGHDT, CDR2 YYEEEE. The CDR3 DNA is TGTGCCAGTAACAAAGGTCGGTTGTCTGGGGCCAACGTCCTGACTTTC. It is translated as CASNKGRLSGANVLTF. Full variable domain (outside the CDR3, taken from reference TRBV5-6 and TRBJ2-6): DAGVTQSPTHLIKTRGQQVTLRCSPKSGHDTVSWYQQALGQGPQFIFQYYEEEERQRGNFPDRFSGHQFPNYSSELNVNALLLGDSALYLCASNKGRLSGANVLTFGAGSRLTVL.

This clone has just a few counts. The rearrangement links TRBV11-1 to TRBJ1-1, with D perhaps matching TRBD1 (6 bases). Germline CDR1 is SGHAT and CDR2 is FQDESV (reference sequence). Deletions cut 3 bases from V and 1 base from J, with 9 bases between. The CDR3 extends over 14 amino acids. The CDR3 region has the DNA TGTGCCAGCAGCTTGAGGGGGGCGAACACTGAAGCTTTCTTT. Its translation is CASSLRGANTEAFF.

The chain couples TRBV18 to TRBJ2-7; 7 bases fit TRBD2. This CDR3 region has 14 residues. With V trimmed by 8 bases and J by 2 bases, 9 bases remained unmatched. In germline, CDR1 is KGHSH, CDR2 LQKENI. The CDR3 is CASKAGVGAYEQYF. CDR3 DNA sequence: TGTGCCAGCAAGGCGGGGGTTGGGGCCTACGAGCAGTACTTC.

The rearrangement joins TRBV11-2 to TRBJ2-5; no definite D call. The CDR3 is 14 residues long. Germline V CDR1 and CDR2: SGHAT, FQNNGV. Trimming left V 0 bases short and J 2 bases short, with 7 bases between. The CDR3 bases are TGTGCCAGCAGCTTAGACAGGTTACAAGAGACCCAGTACTTC. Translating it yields CASSLDRLQETQYF.

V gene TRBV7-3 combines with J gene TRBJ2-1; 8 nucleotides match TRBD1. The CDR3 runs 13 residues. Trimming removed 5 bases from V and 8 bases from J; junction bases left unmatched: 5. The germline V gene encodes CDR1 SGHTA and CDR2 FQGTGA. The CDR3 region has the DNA TGTGCCAGCAGCCCGACAGGGGTCGATGAGCAGTTCTTC. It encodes CASSPTGVDEQFF.

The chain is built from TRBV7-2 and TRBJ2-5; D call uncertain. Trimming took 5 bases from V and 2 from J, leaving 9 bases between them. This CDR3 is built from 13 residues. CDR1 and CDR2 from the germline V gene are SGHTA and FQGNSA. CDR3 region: CASSRARQETQYF. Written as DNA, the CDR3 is TGTGCCAGCAGCCGGGCTAGGCAAGAGACCCAGTACTTC.

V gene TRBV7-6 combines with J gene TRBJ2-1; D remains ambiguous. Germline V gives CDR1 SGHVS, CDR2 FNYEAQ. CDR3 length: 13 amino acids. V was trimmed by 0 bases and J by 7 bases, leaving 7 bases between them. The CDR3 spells CASSLAEVNEQFF. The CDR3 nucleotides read TGTGCCAGCAGCTTAGCCGAGGTGAATGAGCAGTTCTTC.